The following is a T cell receptor (beta chain) sequence with its context. The target antigen is unknown. The CDR3 has 13 amino acids. Trimming pared 5 bases from V and 9 bases from J, leaving 14 bases between. Germline V gives CDR1 SNHLY, CDR2 FYNNEI. Primers for the PCR totalled 60 Vbeta and 13 Jbeta. The repertoire was sequenced with immunoSEQ multiplex PCR; TCRdb's copy has only in-frame clones and lacks some. Of around 88,000 clones in the sample, approximately 81% were seen once. The record originates from a study of cytomegalovirus exposure and HLA in healthy donors. Findings and limits, study-wide: Prior analysis indicated that the majority of TCR beta V segments exhibited productivity approximately 87% or approximately 30% of the time. Among immune exposure information, only CMV serostatus was available.

This TCR was recovered from a woman aged 40 to 50 in good health and CMV-seropositive. Sequenced material: PBMCs. The chain couples TRBV2 to TRBJ2-1, with D perhaps TRBD2 (6 bases). CDR3 region: CASSPRRESEQFF. Here the CDR3 DNA reads TGTGCCAGCAGTCCCCGGCGGGAAAGTGAGCAGTTCTTC.